These T cell receptor beta chains were read from a single sample in a study of T cells expressing NK-cell markers. With the 5' RACE reads reprocessed, TCRdb shows one record per CDR3 protein and no DNA. The sample has some 140,000 distinct CDR3 sequences. The sample taken for sequencing was blood T cells: a sorted CD56 or NKG2C T cell subset, CD4+ or CD8+ T cells, or bulk PBMC T cells (not recorded which). These TCRs come from a woman aged 45-59 years in good health. The CDR3 runs from the conserved cysteine through the conserved F or W.

V gene	J gene	CDR3 protein
TRBV7-9	TRBJ2-1	CASSPELGDEQFF
TRBV15	TRBJ1-3	CATKNSGQGATLSGNTIYF
TRBV7-8	TRBJ2-5	CASSLFGSKTQYF
TRBV29-1	TRBJ2-2	CSVLHFPGLEGFSGELFF
TRBV4-1	TRBJ2-2	CASSQILAGADTGELFF
TRBV7-9	TRBJ2-3	CASSLLSGSTDTQYF
TRBV9	TRBJ2-7	CASSTGRLDEQYF
TRBV5-6	TRBJ2-7	CASSQGLVQYEQYF
TRBV7-8	TRBJ2-7	CASSLGQGIHYEQYF
TRBV7-8	TRBJ1-2	CASSLGEQGPGYTF
TRBV12-3/TRBV12-4	TRBJ1-6	CASSPGSPLHF
TRBV6-2/TRBV6-3	TRBJ2-1	CASRGSRSSYNEQFF
TRBV7-9	TRBJ2-1	CASSFPGHNYNEQFF
TRBV12-3/TRBV12-4	TRBJ1-2	CASSYNRVGGGYTF
TRBV20-1	TRBJ2-7	CSARADRGVYEQYF
TRBV7-8	TRBJ2-7	CASSSNPGAIYEQYF
TRBV5-1	TRBJ2-5	CASSLTGTGGQETQYF
TRBV25-1	TRBJ1-1	CASRGGAEAFF
TRBV7-9	TRBJ1-4	CASRFPRGINEKLFF
TRBV20-1	TRBJ2-1	CSASQAPDSGEQFF
TRBV7-6	TRBJ2-1	CASSLEGITGVAYNEQFF
TRBV2	TRBJ2-5	CASRGTRGVGTQYF
TRBV29-1	TRBJ2-1	CSVETLVGVREQFF
TRBV20-1	TRBJ2-7	CSARDLGRMSEQYF
TRBV12-3/TRBV12-4	TRBJ1-1	CASSLTSVTEAFF
TRBV12-3/TRBV12-4	TRBJ2-7	CASSFSRGPDEQYF
TRBV21-1	TRBJ2-2	CASSRKPLTGELFF
TRBV3-1	TRBJ2-5	CASSLRTSRGQETQYF